The present entry profiles one T cell receptor (beta chain) with its context. Its cognate antigen has yet to be identified. No base-level quality is on record; no much larger clone is a single base apart. V was cut back by 6 bases and J by 2 bases, leaving a gap of 10 bases between them. Measured from the cysteine to the phenylalanine, the CDR3 is 14 residues long. Only the CDR3 DNA is retained, 42 bases long and in frame from the first base. The germline V gene yields MRHNA for CDR1 and SNTAGT for CDR2. This entry belongs to a study of blood T cell repertoires in COVID-19 (dated by TCRdb to about 2020). General notes on the study: Samples from collaborators originated in the United States, Italy and Spain and spanned both the acute and convalescent phases of COVID-19. The prospective study material was composed of cDNA or gDNA derived from T cells, B-cell-depleted T cells, or PBMCs. Subjects who had been exposed to COVID-19, were actively infected with it, or had recovered from it provided the deeply sampled blood TCRbeta repertoires that made up the dataset. A freely available public database, intended as a resource for researchers studying the immune response to SARS-CoV-2, is where the repertoires were released. Samples were obtained from the ongoing ImmuneRACE study (first 160 participants) and from some 1,300 subjects provided by 6 global collaborators. The sample metadata nearly always contained a de-identified subject ID, COVID-19 status, age in years and sex. Where available, HLA class I and class II types were taken from metadata supplied by the sample provider and were not determined by assay-based typing. The paper's findings and limits, for the study overall: Clinical and demographic metadata were provided uncurated, with the amount varying by source and participant.

TCRbeta CDR3 regions were amplified from genomic DNA by means of the immunoSEQ Assay, a bias-controlled multiplex PCR. The original pipeline was this. The number of nucleated cells in each sample was estimated by amplification of reference gene primers within the assay. Sequence reads were collapsed and filtered to measure the absolute abundance of every unique TCRbeta CDR3 rearrangement. For each sample, productive Simpson clonality was calculated as the square root of Simpson's diversity index over productive rearrangements. TCRdb provides this immuneACCESS table in a form limited to in-frame rearrangements. Some clones are lacking; in checked studies, under half of them reflect an unresolved V gene, and why the rest are absent is not known. That table gives V, J and clone size, and the DNA gave D and trimming. This sample gives approximately 230,000 clones in total; approximately 90% of them show up just once. The ten largest clonotypes hold under 5% of the sample.

In the prospective study, participants were 18 to 89 years old, resided in 25 or so geographic areas of the United States, and were enrolled through a virtual design. To assign participants to cohorts, the prospective study relied on clinical history that participants themselves reported in a screening survey and a study questionnaire. Recovered participants in ImmuneRACE Cohort 3 were defined as having two consecutive negative NP/OP PCR tests, clearance from a healthcare professional, or resolution of symptoms. Each participant in the prospective study had whole blood, serum and a nasopharyngeal or oropharyngeal swab collected by mobile phlebotomists. Additional blood draws and questionnaires over a 2-month period could optionally be provided by prospective study participants. Blood samples from the prospective study were shipped frozen or at room temperature prior to DNA extraction.

The source material was PBMCs or T cells enriched from blood (not recorded which). This clonotype originated in a woman in her twenties or thirties who had recovered from COVID-19. This receptor chain uses TRBV6-4 and TRBJ2-2; TRBD2 is perhaps the D gene, given 6 matching bases. The CDR3 protein sequence reads: CASSAGTNTGELFF. In nucleotide form, the sequence is TGTGCCAGCAGCGCCGGGACTAACACCGGGGAGCTGTTTTTT.